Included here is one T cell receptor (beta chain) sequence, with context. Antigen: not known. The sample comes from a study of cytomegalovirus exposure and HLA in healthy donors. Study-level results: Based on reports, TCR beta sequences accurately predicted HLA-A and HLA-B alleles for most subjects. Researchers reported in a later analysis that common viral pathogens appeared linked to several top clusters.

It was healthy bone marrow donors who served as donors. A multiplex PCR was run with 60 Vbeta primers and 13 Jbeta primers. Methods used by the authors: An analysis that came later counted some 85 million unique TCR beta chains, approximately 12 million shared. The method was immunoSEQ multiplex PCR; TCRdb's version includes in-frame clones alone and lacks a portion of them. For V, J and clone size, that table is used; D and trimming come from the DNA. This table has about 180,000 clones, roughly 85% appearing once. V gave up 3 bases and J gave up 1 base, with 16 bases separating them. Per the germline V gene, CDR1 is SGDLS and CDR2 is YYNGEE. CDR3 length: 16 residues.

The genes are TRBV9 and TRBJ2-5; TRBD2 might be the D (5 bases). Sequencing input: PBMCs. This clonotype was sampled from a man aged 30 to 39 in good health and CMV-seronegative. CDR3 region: CASSEGSAIPQETQYF. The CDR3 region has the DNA TGTGCCAGCAGCGAGGGTAGCGCAATCCCCCAAGAGACCCAGTACTTC.